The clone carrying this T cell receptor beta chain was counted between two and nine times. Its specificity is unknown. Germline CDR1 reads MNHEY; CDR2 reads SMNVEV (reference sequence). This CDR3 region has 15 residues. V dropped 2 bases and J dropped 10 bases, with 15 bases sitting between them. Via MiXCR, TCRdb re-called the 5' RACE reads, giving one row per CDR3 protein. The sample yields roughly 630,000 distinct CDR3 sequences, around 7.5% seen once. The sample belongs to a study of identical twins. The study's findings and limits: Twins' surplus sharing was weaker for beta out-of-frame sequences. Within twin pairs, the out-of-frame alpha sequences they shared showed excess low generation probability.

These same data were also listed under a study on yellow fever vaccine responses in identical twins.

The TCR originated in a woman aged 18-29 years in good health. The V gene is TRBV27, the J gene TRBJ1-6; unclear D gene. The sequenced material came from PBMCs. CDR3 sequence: CASSLSTGGSSPLHF. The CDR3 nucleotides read TGTGCCAGCAGTTTAAGTACTGGTGGATCATCACCCCTCCACTTT.